This T cell receptor (beta chain) stems from a study of cytomegalovirus exposure and HLA in healthy donors. PCR was performed using 60 Vbeta and 13 Jbeta primers. Measured with immunoSEQ multiplex PCR; TCRdb has only the in-frame clones, and not every one. The sample records around 150,000 clones, 80% to 90% being singletons. Between the trimmed V and J ends, which lost 6 bases and 1 base, there was a span of 15 bases. Germline assignment: CDR1 MNHEY and CDR2 SVGAGI. This CDR3 spans 15 amino acids. This clone was seen only a few times. Its specificity is not known. Study-level findings and limits: Analyses of presence/absence relied on an assumption of roughly uniform sequencing depth across donors.

Sequencing was carried out using PBMCs. This sequence was found in a man between 18 and 35 years old in good health and CMV-seropositive. The chain couples TRBV6-5 to TRBJ1-1, with D maybe TRBD1 (6 bases). The CDR3 nucleotides are TGTGCCAGCAGACGGAACCTACAGGGGAACACTGAAGCTTTCTTT. Translated: CASRRNLQGNTEAFF.